A selection of T cell receptor beta chains follows, all from one sample in a study of blood T cell repertoires in COVID-19. Data came from immunoSEQ multiplex PCR; TCRdb stores just in-frame clones and leaves some out. The table shows 300,000 to 400,000 clones, with approximately 88% occurring only once. Sequenced input: peripheral blood. Every receptor here comes from a woman aged 25 to 45 with COVID-19, enrolled during active disease. CDR3s include the opening cysteine and the closing phenylalanine or tryptophan. D genes are given only for firm matches. Expanded clones get a size class; other rows say once, few or many, or leave the size out.

TRBV19	TRBD1	-	TRBJ1-5	TGTGCCGGTGGGACAGGCAATCAGCCCCAGCATTTT	CAGGTGNQPQHF
TRBV7-2	-	few	TRBJ2-5	TGTGCCAGCAGCGCTAGCGCGAGCCGAGAGACCCAGTACTTC	CASSASASRETQYF
TRBV2	-	-	TRBJ1-1	TGTGCCAGCAACTGGGCGAGCACTGAAGCTTTCTTT	CASNWASTEAFF
TRBV19	-	-	TRBJ2-2	TGTGCCAGTACCGACCGACAGCCCACCGGGGAGCTGTTTTTT	CASTDRQPTGELFF
TRBV28	-	-	TRBJ2-6	TGTGCCAGCAGTTCCTTCGGGGCCAACGTCCTGACTTTC	CASSSFGANVLTF
TRBV27	-	-	TRBJ2-3	TGTGCCAGCAGTAGCCGGGAGACGCCCACAGATACGCAGTATTTT	CASSSRETPTDTQYF
TRBV3-1/TRBV3-2	-	-	TRBJ1-1	TGTGCCAGCAGTGGGACACACAACACTGAAGCTTTCTTT	CASSGTHNTEAFF
TRBV7-6	TRBD1	-	TRBJ1-5	TGTGCCAGCAGCCTGGGACAGGGAGGGCAGCCCCAGCATTTT	CASSLGQGGQPQHF
TRBV5-6	-	-	TRBJ1-4	TGTGCCAGCAGCCGCGGGGCTCTATGGGAAAAACTGTTTTTT	CASSRGALWEKLFF
TRBV4-2	TRBD1	-	TRBJ1-2	TGTGCCAGCAGCCCTACCCCCGGGACAGGGGACGGTAACTATGGCTACACCTTC	CASSPTPGTGDGNYGYTF
TRBV13	-	-	TRBJ2-2	TGTGCCAGCAGCTTCCCCGACTACCAGGCAACCGGGGAGCTGTTTTTT	CASSFPDYQATGELFF
TRBV9	TRBD1	-	TRBJ2-1	TGTGCCAGCAGCGTCTCCGGGACAGGGGGTTACAATGAGCAGTTCTTC	CASSVSGTGGYNEQFF
TRBV5-6	-	-	TRBJ1-1	TGTGCCAGCTTCGGGGGGCCCCTGAACACTGAAGCTTTCTTT	CASFGGPLNTEAFF
TRBV30	-	-	TRBJ2-1	TGTGCCTGGAGTTCTGGCAAAAGCTCCTACAATGAGCAGTTCTTC	CAWSSGKSSYNEQFF
TRBV29-1	-	-	TRBJ1-1	TGCAGCGCATTCAGGGTGAACACTGAAGCTTTCTTT	CSAFRVNTEAFF
TRBV7-2	TRBD1	-	TRBJ1-6	TGTGCCAGCAGCTCATCCAGGGGGGCACATTCACCCCTCCACTTT	CASSSSRGAHSPLHF
TRBV19	-	-	TRBJ2-1	TGTGCCAGTAACCAGTCTCCATACAATGAGCAGTTCTTC	CASNQSPYNEQFF
TRBV7-3	TRBD2	-	TRBJ2-3	TGTGCCAGCAGCTTAACAGGGCTAGCGGGGCCCCGCGGCGATACGCAGTATTTT	CASSLTGLAGPRGDTQYF
TRBV30	-	-	TRBJ1-1	TGTGCCTGGAGGGAGCAGATGAACACTGAAGCTTTCTTT	CAWREQMNTEAFF
TRBV6-2/TRBV6-3	-	-	TRBJ1-5	TGTGCCAGCAGTCAAGATCCAGGGTTCGTACCCCAGCATTTT	CASSQDPGFVPQHF
TRBV4-2	-	-	TRBJ1-1	TGTGCCAGCAGCCAAACTGGGGCAGGTTTGTATATCACTGAAGCTTTCTTT	CASSQTGAGLYITEAFF
TRBV6-2/TRBV6-3	-	once	TRBJ1-2	TGTGCCAGCAGTTCAGGGCCGGGGGATGGCTACACCTTC	CASSSGPGDGYTF
TRBV3-1/TRBV3-2	-	-	TRBJ2-5	TGTGCCAGCAGCCAAGGGGAGGTACCAGGGACCCAGTACTTC	CASSQGEVPGTQYF
TRBV6-2/TRBV6-3	-	-	TRBJ1-5	TGTGCCAGCAGTCCAGGGCAGATTAGCAATCAGCCCCAGCATTTT	CASSPGQISNQPQHF
TRBV7-9	TRBD1	-	TRBJ1-2	TGTGCCAGCAGCAGCGAAGGACAGGGGCTTGGCTACACCTTC	CASSSEGQGLGYTF
TRBV27	-	-	TRBJ1-1	TGTGCCAGCAGTCAAACCGACTATGGGGGGGGTCAGACTGAAGCTTTCTTT	CASSQTDYGGGQTEAFF
TRBV18	-	-	TRBJ2-3	TGTGCCAGCTCACCAACCGGGGGCACAGATACGCAGTATTTT	CASSPTGGTDTQYF
TRBV7-2	-	-	TRBJ1-2	TGTGCCAGCAGCTTGGGGAGACGACGGACCTATGGCTACACCTTC	CASSLGRRRTYGYTF
TRBV6-1	-	-	TRBJ1-1	TGTGCCAGCAGTGAGCAGGGGATTTTTGCTTTCTTT	CASSEQGIFAFF
TRBV19	-	-	TRBJ1-5	TGTGCCAGTACCCCCTCGATGGGTGGGCTGCAACAGCCCCAGCATTTT	CASTPSMGGLQQPQHF